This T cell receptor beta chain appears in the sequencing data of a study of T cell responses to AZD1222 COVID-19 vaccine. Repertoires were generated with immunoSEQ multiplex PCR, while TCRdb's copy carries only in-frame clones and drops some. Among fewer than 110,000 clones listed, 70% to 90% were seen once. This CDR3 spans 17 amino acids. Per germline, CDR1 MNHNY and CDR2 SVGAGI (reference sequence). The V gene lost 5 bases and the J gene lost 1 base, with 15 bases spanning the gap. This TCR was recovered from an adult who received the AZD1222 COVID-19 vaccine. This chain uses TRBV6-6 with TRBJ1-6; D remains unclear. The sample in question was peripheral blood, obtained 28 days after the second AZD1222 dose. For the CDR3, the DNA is TGTGCCAGCAGTCCGGCGGGAGGGCGGTCCTATAATTCACCCCTCCACTTT. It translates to CASSPAGGRSYNSPLHF.